The present entry profiles one T cell receptor (beta chain) with its context. This sample was taken from a study of blood T cell repertoires in COVID-19. The CDR3 is made up of 14 amino acids. Per the germline V gene, CDR1 is MNHEY and CDR2 is SVGAGI. Trimming cost V 9 bases and J 2 bases, with 14 bases left between them. In the original processing: Amplification of reference gene primers was used by the study to estimate nucleated cell counts. Assay: immunoSEQ multiplex PCR; the TCRdb copy retains only in-frame clones and omits some. The D gene and trimming were derived from the DNA, and the V and J assignments and clone size from that table. This table has over 150,000 clones, about 80% appearing once. Individuals drawn from approximately 26 US areas were roughly 18 to 100 years old. Participants' own reports of clinical history determined their cohort assignment.

Sequenced material: PBMCs or T cells enriched from blood (not recorded which). The source is a man aged 35 to 55 who had recovered from COVID-19. The rearrangement joins TRBV6-5 to TRBJ1-3, with D possibly being TRBD1 (5 bases). CDR3 DNA sequence: TGTGCCAGGAGGGGACTGGACCCTGGAAACACCATATATTTT. It is translated as CARRGLDPGNTIYF.